These 14 T cell receptor beta chains share one sample of origin, sequenced in a study of shared clonotypes between healthy human individuals. Clones were read by immunoSEQ multiplex PCR, and TCRdb kept only the in-frame ones, dropping some. The sample yields under 85,000 clones, about 61% seen once. The sample comprised memory CD8+ T cells sorted from blood. The subset here: CD45RO+ cells pooled with CCR7-negative TemRA cells. The receptors derive from a man under 40 in good health.

This clone was counted many times. The chain combines TRBV27 with TRBJ2-2, with D maybe TRBD1 (6 bases). The CDR3 is made up of 16 amino acids. V dropped 6 bases and J dropped 6 bases, with 20 bases sitting between them. Germline CDR1 MNHEY, CDR2 SMNVEV (reference sequence). The CDR3 nucleotides read TGTGCCAGCAGCATTATTACCCATACAGGGTCCGGGGAGCTGTTTTTT. This codes for CASSIITHTGSGELFF.

This chain links TRBV28 with TRBJ2-6; 13 positions agree with TRBD2. Losses at the gene ends were 7 bases for V and 4 bases for J; bases not matched to a gene: 7. CDR1 is MDHEN, CDR2 SYDVKM, per germline. The CDR3 is 17 amino acids. CDR3 nucleotide sequence: TGTGCCAGCATCCCGGGACTAGCGGGACCCGGGGCCAACGTCCTGACTTTC. Protein: CASIPGLAGPGANVLTF.

The chain joins TRBV28 to TRBJ2-7; D remains unclear. This CDR3 region has 11 residues. V lost 8 bases, J lost 3 bases, and 8 bases lay in between. Germline CDR1 reads MDHEN; CDR2 reads SYDVKM. The CDR3, as DNA: TGTGCCAGCGGAGAATACTACGAGCAGTACTTC. It specifies CASGEYYEQYF.

The chain joins TRBV5-8 to TRBJ2-5; D uncertain. The CDR3 is 14 residues long. Germline CDR1 SGHTS, CDR2 YDEGEE. V was shortened by 0 bases and J by 4 bases, with 10 bases between the two germline ends. CDR3 coding DNA: TGTGCCAGCAGCTTGGAGGCAGGCGGAGAGACCCAGTACTTC. Protein sequence: CASSLEAGGETQYF.

This clone came up many times. This chain uses TRBV11-2 with TRBJ2-1, with TRBD2 matching over 7 bases. J was trimmed by 7 bases and V by 6 bases; bases with no gene match: 12. CDR3 size: 15 residues. Germline assignment: CDR1 SGHAT and CDR2 FQNNGV. In DNA, the CDR3 is TGTGCCAGCAGTCCACCGGACGCGGGAGCTAATGAGCAGTTCTTC. It yields the protein CASSPPDAGANEQFF.

This clone appeared many times. Other nucleotide sequences from this sample produce the same CDR3. The genes are TRBV25-1 and TRBJ2-3; possible D gene TRBD2, 6 bases. CDR3 length equals 15 residues. Trimming stripped 5 bases from V and 2 bases from J, with 14 bases between. Germline-derived CDR1 and CDR2 are MGHDK and SYGVNS. In DNA, the CDR3 is TGTGCCAGCAGTTGGGGCGGGATCCACACAGATACGCAGTATTTT. This sequence encodes CASSWGGIHTDTQYF.

The sample holds a few counts of this clone. The genes are TRBV30 and TRBJ1-4, with unresolved D. With 1 base removed from V and 2 bases from J, the gap between germline ends came to 5 bases. CDR1 is GTSNPN and CDR2 is SVGIG in the germline V gene (reference sequence). This CDR3 contains 13 residues. CDR3 loop: CAWSDGTNEKLFF. The CDR3 DNA sequence: TGTGCCTGGAGTGACGGGACTAATGAAAAACTGTTTTTT.

The chain couples TRBV7-1 to TRBJ2-7, with 7 bases matching TRBD1. TRBV7-1 is flagged as an ORF with uncertain function. The CDR3 consists of 14 residues. V trimming: 5 bases; J trimming: 2 bases; junction bases outside the gene matches: 6. CDR3 amino acids: CASSRPGQPYEQYF. CDR3 DNA sequence: TGTGCCAGCAGCAGACCGGGACAGCCCTACGAGCAGTACTTC.

CDR3 sequence (DNA): TGTGCCACCAGCAGACACTTGGATACGCAGTATTTT. Amino acids: CATSRHLDTQYF. The V and J genes are TRBV15 and TRBJ2-3; the D is unclear. From germline, CDR1 is LNHNV and CDR2 YYDKDF (reference sequence). The CDR3 covers 12 residues. Trimming took off 2 bases at V and 6 bases at J, with 6 bases between the two ends.

The J gene is TRBJ2-5, the V gene TRBV2; D gene ambiguous. V gave up 1 base and J gave up 4 bases, with 10 bases separating them. CDR1 SNHLY and CDR2 FYNNEI come from the germline V gene. The CDR3 is 14 amino acids. The CDR3 DNA reads as TGTGCCAGCAGTGAAGTTCGGAGCTCAGAGACCCAGTACTTC. Protein product: CASSEVRSSETQYF.

As regards this clone: This CDR3 is missing its conserved last phenylalanine or tryptophan, likely due to a read error. The DNA is left out, because the CDR3 cannot be placed on it with certainty; the CDR3 is given as TCRdb lists it. The chain carries TRBV7-9 and TRBJ1-5. The germline V gene has CDR1 SEHNR and CDR2 FQNEAQ (reference sequence). The CDR3 has 8 amino acids, counting both end residues. CDR3 region: CASSIIRR.

This clone was counted ten times or more. The rearrangement links TRBV7-8 to TRBJ1-5, with 7 bases matching TRBD1. The CDR3 totals 14 residues. The germline V gene encodes CDR1 SGHVS and CDR2 FQNEAQ. V gave up 5 bases and J gave up 7 bases; unmatched junction bases: 8. The CDR3 sequence is CASSLRGGEQPQHF. In DNA, the CDR3 is TGTGCCAGCAGCCTCCGAGGGGGCGAACAGCCCCAGCATTTT. Looking up the rest from reference TRBV7-8 and TRBJ1-5 gives the full variable domain: GAGVSQSPRYKVAKRGQDVALRCDPISGHVSLFWYQQALGQGPEFLTYFQNEAQLDKSGLPSDRFFAERPEGSVSTLKIQRTQQEDSAVYLCASSLRGGEQPQHFGDGTRLSIL.

This clone turned up a few times. The V gene is TRBV5-5, the J gene TRBJ2-7, with 7 positions matching TRBD2. The CDR3 has 15 amino acids. CDR1 is SGHKS and CDR2 is YYEKEE in the germline V gene (reference sequence). V lost 0 bases and J lost 3; bases outside the gene matches: 6. The CDR3: CASSLAGAGDYEQYF. The CDR3 DNA sequence: TGTGCCAGCAGCTTGGCCGGGGCGGGAGACTACGAGCAGTACTTC.

V is TRBV1 and J is TRBJ2-7; the table's D gene call, TRBD2, was not cross checked with the DNA. TRBV1 is assigned pseudogene status. CDR3 length: 16 residues. CDR3 protein: CTSSQERCGSPYEQYF. In nucleotides, the CDR3 is TGCACCAGCAGCCAAGAGCGTTGCGGGAGCCCCTACGAGCAGTACTTC.